What follows describes a single T cell receptor beta chain. Antigen: not known. The sample comes from a study of T cell repertoires in cytomegalovirus infection. About the research overall: Public TCR beta signatures provided an indication of both CMV infection and a matching HLA type.

Per the germline V gene, CDR1 is MNHNS and CDR2 is SASEGT. V lost 7 bases to trimming and J lost 4 bases, with 13 bases between them. CDR3 length: 13 residues. TCRdb processed the reads anew with MiXCR; each CDR3 protein has one entry. The data show roughly 500,000 distinct CDR3 sequences, with 30% to 40% seen just once and roughly 15% held by the top ten. Regarding the study as a whole: Individuals carrying CMV plus the relevant HLA were identified by cumulative frequency of public TCR beta families. CMV-specific HLA-C-restricted TCR beta clonotypes dominated the ex vivo response.

The clonotype was recovered from a human donor in good health (CMV status not recorded). Some clones in this sample may be carry-over from other donors' samples. The chain joins TRBV6-1 to TRBJ2-5; D gene ambiguous. Specimen: cultured PBMCs, collected from culture after CMV antigen stimulation. The CDR3 loop is CASNYRVPETQYF. CDR3 in DNA: TGTGCCAGCAACTACCGGGTTCCAGAGACCCAGTACTTC.